Presented here are 10 T cell receptor beta chains from one specimen sequenced in a study of OX40 agonist ivuxolimab in advanced cancers. Repertoires were generated with immunoSEQ multiplex PCR, while TCRdb's copy carries only in-frame clones and drops some. The table lists 7,900 or so clones, around 70% of them singletons, with around 25% in the top ten. The sample in question was CD4+ or CD8+ T cells sorted from blood, obtained in a trial of the OX40 agonist ivuxolimab. These receptors came from an adult with an advanced solid tumor such as melanoma, head and neck, liver or kidney cancer.

The chain joins TRBV5-4 to TRBJ2-7, with D maybe TRBD1 (5 bases). CDR3 length equals 16 residues. V was pared by 0 bases and J by 2 bases, with 15 bases between. Per germline, CDR1 SGHNT and CDR2 YYREEE (reference sequence). Here the CDR3 DNA reads TGTGCCAGCAGCTTGGATGGGGCGATTCGAACCTACGAGCAGTACTTC. Its translation: CASSLDGAIRTYEQYF.

Here the CDR3 DNA reads TGTGCCAGCAGCTTCAAGGGTGACTATGGCTACACCTTC. Its protein is CASSFKGDYGYTF. The gene calls are TRBV5-4 and TRBJ1-2; no clear D gene. The CDR3 extends over 13 amino acids. Trimming took 2 bases from V and 3 from J, leaving 8 bases between them. Germline lookup yields CDR1 SGHNT and CDR2 YYREEE (reference sequence).

This clone was observed a handful of times. The chain combines TRBV7-9 with TRBJ1-1; the D is unclear. This CDR3 spans 12 amino acids. V gave up 5 bases and J gave up 5 bases, with 9 bases separating them. Germline V lookup: CDR1 SEHNR, CDR2 FQNEAQ (reference sequence). The CDR3 nucleotides are TGTGCCAGCAGCCAGAGCAGGACTGAAGCTTTCTTT. The encoded protein is CASSQSRTEAFF.

The J gene is TRBJ2-1, the V gene TRBV12-5; TRBD2 agrees at 10 bases. This CDR3 comprises 15 residues. V trimming: 0 bases; J trimming: 9 bases; junction bases outside the gene matches: 5. The germline V gene has CDR1 LGHNT and CDR2 FRNRAP. The CDR3 DNA reads as TGTGCTAGTGGTTTGGTAGCTAGCGGGGGAGGTGAGCAGTTCTTC. It is translated as CASGLVASGGGEQFF.

This chain joins TRBV5-6 and TRBJ2-7; D gene ambiguous. The V and J ends lost 0 bases and 2 bases respectively, with 6 bases between them. Germline CDR1 is SGHDT and CDR2 is YYEEEE. The CDR3 covers 13 residues. CDR3: CASSLAQAYEQYF. The CDR3 DNA reads TGTGCCAGCAGCTTGGCCCAGGCCTACGAGCAGTACTTC.

V and J are TRBV4-2 and TRBJ2-2; D gene ambiguous. CDR1 is LGHNA and CDR2 is YNFKEQ in the germline V gene. This CDR3 has 16 amino acids. Between the trimmed V and J ends, which lost 0 bases and 4 bases, there was a span of 12 bases. CDR3 coding DNA: TGTGCCAGCAGCCAAGAGACCGGGTTGAGCACCGGGGAGCTGTTTTTT. Amino acid sequence: CASSQETGLSTGELFF.

The rearrangement links TRBV27 to TRBJ2-2; D remains ambiguous. V lost 6 bases to trimming and J lost 7 bases, with 9 bases between them. Germline loops: CDR1 MNHEY, CDR2 SMNVEV (reference sequence). This CDR3 has 12 amino acids. In DNA form, the CDR3 reads TGTGCCAGCAGCTTAGGGTTCGGGGAGCTGTTTTTT. This encodes CASSLGFGELFF.

The chain has TRBV10-1 and TRBJ1-2, with a tentative D call TRBD1 (5 bases). Germline V lookup: CDR1 WNHNN, CDR2 SYGVQD (reference sequence). V shed 9 bases and J shed 2 bases, with 19 bases lying between them. The CDR3 sequence is 15 residues long. CDR3 protein: CARSIVGGPNYGYTF. CDR3 coding DNA: TGCGCCAGATCGATTGTGGGGGGACCCAACTATGGCTACACCTTC.

This chain connects TRBV27 to TRBJ1-4; D is unclear. Per germline, CDR1 MNHEY and CDR2 SMNVEV (reference sequence). V lost 0 bases to trimming and J lost 0 bases, with 8 bases between them. This CDR3 contains 16 residues. In nucleotides, the CDR3 is TGTGCCAGCAGTTTATCGATCGGTGCAACTAATGAAAAACTGTTTTTT. Its translation is CASSLSIGATNEKLFF. Full variable domain (remainder filled in from reference TRBV27 and TRBJ1-4): EAQVTQNPRYLITVTGKKLTVTCSQNMNHEYMSWYRQDPGLGLRQIYYSMNVEVTDKGDVPEGYKVSRKEKRNFPLILESPSPNQTSLYFCASSLSIGATNEKLFFGSGTQLSVL.

The V and J genes are TRBV11-3 and TRBJ2-1, with 8 bases lining up with TRBD1. Unmatched junction bases numbered 10, after V lost 3 bases and J lost 6 bases. Germline lookup yields CDR1 SGHNT and CDR2 YENEEA. The CDR3 totals 16 residues. The CDR3 bases are TGTGCCAGCAGCTTTGCAGGGGGCGTGGGCTCCAATGAGCAGTTCTTC. Its translation is CASSFAGGVGSNEQFF. Looking up the rest from reference TRBV11-3 and TRBJ2-1 gives the full variable domain: EAGVVQSPRYKIIEKKQPVAFWCNPISGHNTLYWYLQNLGQGPELLIRYENEEAVDDSQLPKDRFSAERLKGVDSTLKIQPAELGDSAVYLCASSFAGGVGSNEQFFGPGTRLTVL.